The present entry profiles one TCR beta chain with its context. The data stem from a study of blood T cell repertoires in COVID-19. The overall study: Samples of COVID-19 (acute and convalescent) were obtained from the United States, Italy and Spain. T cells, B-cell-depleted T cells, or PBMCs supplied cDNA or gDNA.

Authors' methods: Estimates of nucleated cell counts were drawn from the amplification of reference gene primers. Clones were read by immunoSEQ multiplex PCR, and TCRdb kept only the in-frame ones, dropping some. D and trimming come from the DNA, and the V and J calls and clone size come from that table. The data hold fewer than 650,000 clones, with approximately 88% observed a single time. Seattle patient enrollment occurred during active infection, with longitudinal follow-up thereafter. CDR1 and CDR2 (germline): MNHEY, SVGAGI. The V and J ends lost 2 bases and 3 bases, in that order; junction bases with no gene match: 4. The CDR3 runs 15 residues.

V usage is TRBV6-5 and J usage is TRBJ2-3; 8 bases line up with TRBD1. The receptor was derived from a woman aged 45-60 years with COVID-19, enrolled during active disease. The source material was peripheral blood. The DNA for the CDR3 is TGTGCCAGCAGTTACGGACAGGGCGGGACAGATACGCAGTATTTT. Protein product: CASSYGQGGTDTQYF.